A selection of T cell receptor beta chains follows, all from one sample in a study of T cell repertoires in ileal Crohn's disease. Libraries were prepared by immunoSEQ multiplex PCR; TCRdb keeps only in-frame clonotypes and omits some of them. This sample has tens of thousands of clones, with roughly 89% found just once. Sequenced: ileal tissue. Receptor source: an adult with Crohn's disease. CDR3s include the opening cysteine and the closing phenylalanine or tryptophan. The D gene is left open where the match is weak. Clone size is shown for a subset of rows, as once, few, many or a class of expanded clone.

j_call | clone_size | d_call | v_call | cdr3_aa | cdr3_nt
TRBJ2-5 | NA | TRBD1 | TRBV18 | CASSPGTGGRQTQYF | TGTGCCAGCTCACCCGGGACAGGAGGGAGGCAGACCCAGTACTTC
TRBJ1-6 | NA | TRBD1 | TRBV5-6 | CASSYGQGGPLHF | TGTGCCAGCAGCTACGGACAGGGCGGACCCCTCCACTTT
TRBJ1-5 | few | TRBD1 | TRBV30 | CAWSEGQGLGGQPQHF | TGTGCCTGGAGCGAGGGACAGGGTTTGGGCGGTCAGCCCCAGCATTTT
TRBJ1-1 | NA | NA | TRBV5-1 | CASSLGADTEAFF | TGCGCCAGCAGCTTGGGCGCTGACACTGAAGCTTTCTTT
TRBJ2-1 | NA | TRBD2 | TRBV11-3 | CASSSTGTSYNEQFF | TGTGCCAGCAGCTCTACCGGGACTAGCTACAATGAGCAGTTCTTC
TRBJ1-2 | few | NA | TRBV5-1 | CASSLGRDRFTYGYTF | TGCGCCAGCAGCTTGGGGAGAGACAGGTTTACCTATGGCTACACCTTC
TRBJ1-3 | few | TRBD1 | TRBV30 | CAWSAGTGGNTIYF | TGTGCCTGGAGTGCGGGGACAGGGGGAAACACCATATATTTT
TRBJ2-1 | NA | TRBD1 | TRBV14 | CASSQLQGATNEQFF | TGTGCCAGCAGCCAACTCCAGGGGGCTACCAATGAGCAGTTCTTC
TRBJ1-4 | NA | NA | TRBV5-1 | CASGVLGEVGEKLFF | TGCGCCAGCGGAGTATTAGGGGAGGTTGGAGAAAAACTGTTTTTT
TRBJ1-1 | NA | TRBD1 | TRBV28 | CASSLTGTGVTEAFF | TGTGCCAGCAGTTTGACCGGGACAGGGGTCACTGAAGCTTTCTTT
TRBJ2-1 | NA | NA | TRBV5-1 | CASSSALVLEQFF | TGCGCCAGCAGCAGCGCTCTAGTCCTGGAGCAGTTCTTC
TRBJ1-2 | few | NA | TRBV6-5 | CASSYRNSFDGYTF | TGTGCCAGCAGTTACCGTAACAGTTTCGATGGCTACACCTTC
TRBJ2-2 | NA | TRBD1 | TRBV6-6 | CASRRTGADTGELFF | TGTGCCAGCAGGAGGACAGGGGCGGACACCGGGGAGCTGTTTTTT
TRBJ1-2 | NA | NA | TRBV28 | CASSWRANYGYTF | TGTGCCAGCAGTTGGAGAGCTAACTATGGCTACACCTTC
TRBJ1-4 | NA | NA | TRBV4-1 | CASSQDPGTNEKLFF | TGCGCCAGCAGCCAAGATCCGGGGACTAATGAAAAACTGTTTTTT
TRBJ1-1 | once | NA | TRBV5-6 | CASSSQGGDTEAFF | TGTGCCAGCAGCTCCCAGGGTGGCGACACTGAAGCTTTCTTT
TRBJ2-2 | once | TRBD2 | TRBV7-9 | CASSEGLAGGPWTGELFF | TGTGCCAGCAGCGAGGGACTAGCGGGAGGGCCTTGGACCGGGGAGCTGTTTTTT